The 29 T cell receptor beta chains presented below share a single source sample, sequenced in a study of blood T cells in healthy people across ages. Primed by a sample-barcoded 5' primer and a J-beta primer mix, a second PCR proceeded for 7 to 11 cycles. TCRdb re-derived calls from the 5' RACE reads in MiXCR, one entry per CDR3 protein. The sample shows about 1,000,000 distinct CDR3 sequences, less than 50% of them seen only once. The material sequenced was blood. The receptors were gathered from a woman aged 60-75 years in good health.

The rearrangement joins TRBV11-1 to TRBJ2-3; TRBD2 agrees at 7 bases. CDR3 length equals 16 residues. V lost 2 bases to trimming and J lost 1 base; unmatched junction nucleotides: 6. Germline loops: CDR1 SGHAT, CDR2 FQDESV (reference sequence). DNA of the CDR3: TGTGCCAGCAGCTTAAATACGGGAGGCGGCACAGATACGCAGTATTTT. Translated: CASSLNTGGGTDTQYF.

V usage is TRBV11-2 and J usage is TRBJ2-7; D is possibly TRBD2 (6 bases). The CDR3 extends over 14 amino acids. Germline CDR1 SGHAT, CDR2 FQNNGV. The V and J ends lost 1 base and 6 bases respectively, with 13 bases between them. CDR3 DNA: TGTGCCAGCAGCTTAGTCCCGCCTAGCGTCGAGCAGTACTTC. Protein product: CASSLVPPSVEQYF.

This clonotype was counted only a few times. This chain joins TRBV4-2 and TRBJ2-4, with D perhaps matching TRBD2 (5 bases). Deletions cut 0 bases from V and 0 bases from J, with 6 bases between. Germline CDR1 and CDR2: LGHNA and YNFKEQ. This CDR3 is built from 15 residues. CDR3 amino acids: CASSQDGLAKNIQYF. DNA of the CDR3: TGTGCCAGCAGCCAAGATGGACTAGCCAAAAACATTCAGTACTTC.

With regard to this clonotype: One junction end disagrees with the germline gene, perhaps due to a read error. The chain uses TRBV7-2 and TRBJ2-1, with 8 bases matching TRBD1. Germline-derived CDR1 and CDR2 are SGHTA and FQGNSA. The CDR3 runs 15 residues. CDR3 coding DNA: TGTGCCAGCAGCTTAAGTGGCAGGGGGCAAAATGAGCGGTTCTTC. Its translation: CASSLSGRGQNERFF.

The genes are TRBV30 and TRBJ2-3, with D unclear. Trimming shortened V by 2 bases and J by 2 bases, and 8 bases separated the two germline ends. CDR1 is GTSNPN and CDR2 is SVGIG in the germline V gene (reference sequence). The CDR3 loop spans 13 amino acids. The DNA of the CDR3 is TGTGCCTGGAGTCGGCAGTACACAGATACGCAGTATTTT. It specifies CAWSRQYTDTQYF. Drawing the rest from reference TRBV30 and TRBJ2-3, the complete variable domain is SQTIHQWPATLVQPVGSPLSLECTVEGTSNPNLYWYRQAAGRGLQLLFYSVGIGQISSEVPQNLSASRPQDRQFILSSKKLLLSDSGFYLCAWSRQYTDTQYFGPGTRLTVL.

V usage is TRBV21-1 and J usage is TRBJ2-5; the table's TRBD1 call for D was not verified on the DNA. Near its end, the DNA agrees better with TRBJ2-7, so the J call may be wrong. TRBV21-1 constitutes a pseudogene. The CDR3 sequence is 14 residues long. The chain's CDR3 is CASSPQGIFYEQYF. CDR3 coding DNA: TGTGCCAGCAGCCCCCAGGGGATTTTCTACGAGCAGTACTTC.

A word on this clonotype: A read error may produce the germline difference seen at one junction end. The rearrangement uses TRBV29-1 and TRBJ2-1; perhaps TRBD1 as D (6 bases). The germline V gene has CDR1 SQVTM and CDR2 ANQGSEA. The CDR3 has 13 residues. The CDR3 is CSIESGAIHEQFF. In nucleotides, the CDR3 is TGCAGCATTGAATCAGGGGCGATTCACGAGCAGTTCTTC.

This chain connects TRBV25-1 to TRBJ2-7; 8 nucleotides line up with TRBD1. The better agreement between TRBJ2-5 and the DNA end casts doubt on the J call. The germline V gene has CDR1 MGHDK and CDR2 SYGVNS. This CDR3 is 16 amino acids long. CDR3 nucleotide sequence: TGTGCCAGCAGTGAATCAGGCAGGGGGCACGTAGAGACCCAGTACTTC. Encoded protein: CASSESGRGHVETQYF.

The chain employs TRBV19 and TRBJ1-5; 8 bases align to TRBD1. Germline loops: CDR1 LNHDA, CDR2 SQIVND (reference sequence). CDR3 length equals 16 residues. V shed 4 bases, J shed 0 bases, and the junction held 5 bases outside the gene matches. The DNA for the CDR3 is TGTGCCAGTAGTAGGACAGGGAAGAATAGCAATCAGCCCCAGCATTTT. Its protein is CASSRTGKNSNQPQHF.

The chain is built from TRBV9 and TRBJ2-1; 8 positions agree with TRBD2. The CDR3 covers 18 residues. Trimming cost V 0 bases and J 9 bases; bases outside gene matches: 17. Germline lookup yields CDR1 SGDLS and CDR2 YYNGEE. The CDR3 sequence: CASSVGFRGSGMGFEQFF. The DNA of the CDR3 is TGTGCCAGCAGCGTAGGGTTTCGGGGTAGCGGGATGGGTTTTGAGCAGTTCTTC.

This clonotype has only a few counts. This CDR3 reads CASSPPGRGADTQYF. Written as DNA, the CDR3 is TGTGCCAGCTCACCACCGGGCCGAGGGGCAGATACGCAGTATTTT. The V and J genes are TRBV18 and TRBJ2-3; the D call may be TRBD1 or TRBD2 (5 bases each). The CDR3 contains 15 residues. The V and J ends lost 0 bases and 4 bases respectively, with 11 bases between them. Germline-derived CDR1 and CDR2 are KGHSH and LQKENI.

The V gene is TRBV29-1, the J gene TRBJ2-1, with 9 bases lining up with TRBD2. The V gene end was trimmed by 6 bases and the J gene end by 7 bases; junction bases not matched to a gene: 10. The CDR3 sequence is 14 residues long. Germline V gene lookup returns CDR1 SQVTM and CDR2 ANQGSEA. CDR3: CSVGTSRPPNEQFF. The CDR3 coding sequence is TGCAGCGTGGGGACTAGCCGCCCCCCAAATGAGCAGTTCTTC.

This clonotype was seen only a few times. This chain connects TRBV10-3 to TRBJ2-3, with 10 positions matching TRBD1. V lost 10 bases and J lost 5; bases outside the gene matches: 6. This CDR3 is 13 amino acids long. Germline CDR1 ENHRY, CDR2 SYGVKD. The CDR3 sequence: CATNDRGQDTQYF. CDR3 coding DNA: TGTGCCACCAACGACAGGGGGCAAGATACGCAGTATTTT.

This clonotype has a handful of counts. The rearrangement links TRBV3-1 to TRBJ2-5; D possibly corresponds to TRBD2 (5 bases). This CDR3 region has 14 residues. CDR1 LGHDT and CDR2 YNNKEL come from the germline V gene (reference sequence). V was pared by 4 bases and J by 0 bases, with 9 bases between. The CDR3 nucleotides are TGTGCCAGCAGCCCCACTAGTTACCAAGAGACCCAGTACTTC. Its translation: CASSPTSYQETQYF.

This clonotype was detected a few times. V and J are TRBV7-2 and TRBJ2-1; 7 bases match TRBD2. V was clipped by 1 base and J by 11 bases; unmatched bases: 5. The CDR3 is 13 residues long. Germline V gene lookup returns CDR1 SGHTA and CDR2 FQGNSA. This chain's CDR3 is CASSLERDQKQFF. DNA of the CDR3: TGTGCCAGCAGCTTAGAGCGGGACCAAAAGCAGTTCTTC.

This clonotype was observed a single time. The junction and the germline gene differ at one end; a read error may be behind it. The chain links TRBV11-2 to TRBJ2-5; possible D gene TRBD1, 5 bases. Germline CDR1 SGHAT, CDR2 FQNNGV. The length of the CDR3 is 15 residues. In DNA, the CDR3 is TGTGCCAGCAGCCCAATAGGGGCTGGCCAAGAGACCCGGTACTTC. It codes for CASSPIGAGQETRYF.

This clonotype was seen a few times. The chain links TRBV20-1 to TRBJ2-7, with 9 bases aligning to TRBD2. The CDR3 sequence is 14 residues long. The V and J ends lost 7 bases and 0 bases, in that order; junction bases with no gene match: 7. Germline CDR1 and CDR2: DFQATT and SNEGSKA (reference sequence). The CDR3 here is CSVSGRSSSYEQYF. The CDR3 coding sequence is TGCAGTGTCAGCGGGAGGTCAAGCTCCTACGAGCAGTACTTC.

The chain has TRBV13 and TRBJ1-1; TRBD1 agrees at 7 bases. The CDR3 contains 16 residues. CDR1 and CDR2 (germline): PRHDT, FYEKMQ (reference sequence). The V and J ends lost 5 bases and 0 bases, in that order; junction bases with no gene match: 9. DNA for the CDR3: TGTGCCAGCAGCGAGGGACAGAAGCGCCTGAACACTGAAGCTTTCTTT. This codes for CASSEGQKRLNTEAFF.

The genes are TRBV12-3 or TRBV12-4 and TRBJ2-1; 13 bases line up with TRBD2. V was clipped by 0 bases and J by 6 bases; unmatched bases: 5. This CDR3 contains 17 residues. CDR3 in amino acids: CASSLAGGTSGANEQFF. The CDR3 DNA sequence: TGTGCCAGCAGTTTAGCGGGGGGGACTAGCGGGGCCAATGAGCAGTTCTTC.

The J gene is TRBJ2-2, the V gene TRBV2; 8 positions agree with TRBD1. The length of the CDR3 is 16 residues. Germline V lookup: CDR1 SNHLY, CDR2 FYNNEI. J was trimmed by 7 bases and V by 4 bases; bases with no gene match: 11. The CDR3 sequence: CASSARTGRYGGELFF. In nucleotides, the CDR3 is TGTGCCAGCAGTGCCCGGACAGGGAGATACGGCGGGGAGCTGTTTTTT.

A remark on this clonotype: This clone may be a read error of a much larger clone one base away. CDR3 in DNA: TGCAGCGTTCCGTCTAGCGGGAGTTCCTACGAGCAGTACTTC. It specifies CSVPSSGSSYEQYF. The rearrangement links TRBV29-1 to TRBJ2-7; the match to TRBD2 covers 10 bases. The CDR3 is 14 amino acids. Germline-derived CDR1 and CDR2 are SQVTM and ANQGSEA. V shed 5 bases, J shed 1 base, and the junction held 5 bases outside the gene matches.

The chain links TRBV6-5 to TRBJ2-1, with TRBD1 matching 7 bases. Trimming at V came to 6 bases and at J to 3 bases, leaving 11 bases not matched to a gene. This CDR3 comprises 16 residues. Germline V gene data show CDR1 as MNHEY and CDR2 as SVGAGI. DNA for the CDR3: TGTGCCAGCAGCCGGATCCCGGGACAGATCTACAATGAGCAGTTCTTC. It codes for CASSRIPGQIYNEQFF.

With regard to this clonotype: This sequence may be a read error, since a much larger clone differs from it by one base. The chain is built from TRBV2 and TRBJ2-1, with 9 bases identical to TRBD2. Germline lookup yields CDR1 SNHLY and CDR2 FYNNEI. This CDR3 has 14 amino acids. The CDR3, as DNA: TGTGTCAGCACCCTTGCGGGAGGGGGCAATGAGCAGTTCTTC. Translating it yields CVSTLAGGGNEQFF.

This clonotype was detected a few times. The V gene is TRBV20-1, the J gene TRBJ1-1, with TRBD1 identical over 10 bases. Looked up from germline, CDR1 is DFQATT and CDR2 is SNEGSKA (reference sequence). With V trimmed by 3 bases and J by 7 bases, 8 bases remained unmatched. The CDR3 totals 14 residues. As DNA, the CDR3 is TGCAGTGCTAGCCCCCCGACAGGGGGCGATGAAGCTTTCTTT. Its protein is CSASPPTGGDEAFF.

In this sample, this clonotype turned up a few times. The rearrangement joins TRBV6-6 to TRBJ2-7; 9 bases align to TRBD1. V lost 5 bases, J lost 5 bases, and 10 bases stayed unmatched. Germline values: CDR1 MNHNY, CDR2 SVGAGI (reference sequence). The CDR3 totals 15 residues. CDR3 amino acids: CASSNPGTGSDEQYF. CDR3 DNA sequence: TGTGCCAGCAGTAACCCCGGGACAGGGTCCGACGAGCAGTACTTC.

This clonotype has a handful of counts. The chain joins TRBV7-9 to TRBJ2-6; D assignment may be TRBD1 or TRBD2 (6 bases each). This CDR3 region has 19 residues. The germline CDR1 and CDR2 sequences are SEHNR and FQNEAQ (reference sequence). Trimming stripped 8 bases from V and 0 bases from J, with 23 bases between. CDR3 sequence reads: CASSDLPGAVLSGANVLTF. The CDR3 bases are TGTGCCAGCTCAGACCTTCCGGGGGCGGTTCTCTCTGGGGCCAACGTCCTGACTTTC. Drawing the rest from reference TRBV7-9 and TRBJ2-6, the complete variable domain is DTGVSQNPRHKITKRGQNVTFRCDPISEHNRLYWYRQTLGQGPEFLTYFQNEAQLEKSRLLSDRFSAERPKGSFSTLEIQRTEQGDSAMYLCASSDLPGAVLSGANVLTFGAGSRLTVL.

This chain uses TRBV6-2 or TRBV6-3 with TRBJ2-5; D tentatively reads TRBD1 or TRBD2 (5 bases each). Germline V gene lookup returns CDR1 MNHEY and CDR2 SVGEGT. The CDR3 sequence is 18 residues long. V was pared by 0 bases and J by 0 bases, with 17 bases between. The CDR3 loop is CASSYSEQRGVYQETQYF. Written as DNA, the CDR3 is TGTGCCAGCAGTTACTCAGAACAGCGAGGGGTATACCAAGAGACCCAGTACTTC.

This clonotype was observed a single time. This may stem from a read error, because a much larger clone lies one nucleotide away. CDR3 loop: CASSQPSGRAPYEQYF. Written as DNA, the CDR3 is TGTGCCAGCAGCCAACCCAGCGGGAGGGCCCCCTACGAGCAGTACTTC. This sequence joins TRBV4-2 and TRBJ2-7, with 10 bases matching TRBD2. CDR1 LGHNA and CDR2 YNFKEQ come from the germline V gene. The CDR3 loop spans 16 amino acids. J lost 2 bases, V lost 2 bases, and 6 bases had no gene match.

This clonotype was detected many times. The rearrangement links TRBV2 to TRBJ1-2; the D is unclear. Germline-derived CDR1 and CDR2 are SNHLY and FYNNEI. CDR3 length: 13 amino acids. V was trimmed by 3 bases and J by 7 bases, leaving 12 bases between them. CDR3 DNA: TGTGCCAGCAGTGATCTGCCCCGCGGTGGCTACACCTTC. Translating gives CASSDLPRGGYTF. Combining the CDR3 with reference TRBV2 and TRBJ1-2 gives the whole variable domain EPEVTQTPSHQVTQMGQEVILRCVPISNHLYFYWYRQILGQKVEFLVSFYNNEISEKSEIFDDQFSVERPDGSNFTLKIRSTKLEDSAMYFCASSDLPRGGYTFGSGTRLTVV.